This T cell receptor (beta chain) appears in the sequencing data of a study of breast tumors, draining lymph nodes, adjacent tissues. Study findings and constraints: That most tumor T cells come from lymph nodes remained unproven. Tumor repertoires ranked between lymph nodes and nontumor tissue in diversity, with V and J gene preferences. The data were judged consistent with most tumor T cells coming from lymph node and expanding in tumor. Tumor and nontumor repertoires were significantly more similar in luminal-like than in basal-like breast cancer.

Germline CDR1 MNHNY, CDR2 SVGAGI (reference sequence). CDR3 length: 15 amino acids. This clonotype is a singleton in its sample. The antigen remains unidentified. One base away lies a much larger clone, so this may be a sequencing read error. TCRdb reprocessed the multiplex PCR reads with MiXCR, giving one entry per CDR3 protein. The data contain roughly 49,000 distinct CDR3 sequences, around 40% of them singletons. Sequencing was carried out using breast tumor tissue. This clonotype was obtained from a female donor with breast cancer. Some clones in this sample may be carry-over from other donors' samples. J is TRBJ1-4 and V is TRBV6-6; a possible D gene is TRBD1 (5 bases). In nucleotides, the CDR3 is TGTGCCAGCAGTCACTCTGGGGGAATTAATGAAAAACTGCTTTTT. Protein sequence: CASSHSGGINEKLLF.